These T cell receptor beta chains were read from a single sample in a study of OX40 agonist ivuxolimab in advanced cancers. Sequencing used immunoSEQ multiplex PCR; TCRdb keeps in-frame clones, though not all of them. The data show approximately 70,000 clones, around nine tenths seen once. Specimen: CD4+ or CD8+ T cells sorted from blood, collected in a trial of the OX40 agonist ivuxolimab. Source of these receptors: an adult with an advanced solid tumor such as melanoma, head and neck, liver or kidney cancer. The CDR3 runs from the conserved cysteine through the conserved F or W. A D gene is named only where the DNA matches it firmly. Size is omitted from some rows. Given values are once, few, many or a class for expanded clones.

d_call,clone_size,v_call,j_call,cdr3_aa,cdr3_nt
TRBD1,NA,TRBV5-1,TRBJ1-1,CASRGQGNTEAFF,TGCGCCAGCCGCGGACAGGGGAACACTGAAGCTTTCTTT
TRBD1,once,TRBV5-4,TRBJ1-1,CASSTRRDRVNTEAFF,TGTGCCAGCAGCACCCGTCGGGACAGAGTAAACACTGAAGCTTTCTTT
TRBD1,NA,TRBV5-1,TRBJ1-2,CASSNPMTGWSGYTF,TGCGCCAGCAGCAACCCCATGACAGGGTGGTCTGGCTACACCTTC
NA,NA,TRBV19,TRBJ2-7,CASSRGTNEQYF,TGTGCCAGTAGTCGTGGGACCAACGAGCAGTACTTC
TRBD2,NA,TRBV7-6,TRBJ2-5,CASSSSAGASGETQYF,TGTGCCAGCAGCTCTTCTGCGGGAGCTTCGGGGGAGACCCAGTACTTC
NA,NA,TRBV10-2,TRBJ2-2,CASSEFQRNTGELFF,TGCGCCAGCAGTGAATTTCAGCGGAACACCGGGGAGCTGTTTTTT
TRBD1,NA,TRBV19,TRBJ2-6,CASNSAGGAGANVLTF,TGTGCCAGTAATTCGGCAGGGGGCGCTGGGGCCAACGTCCTGACTTTC
NA,NA,TRBV19,TRBJ1-1,CASSKSGTQPGVTEAFF,TGTGCCAGTAGTAAATCCGGGACTCAGCCCGGGGTCACTGAAGCTTTCTTT
NA,NA,TRBV10-1,TRBJ1-2,CASGDGPYGYTF,TGCGCCAGCGGGGACGGACCCTATGGCTACACCTTC
TRBD2,once,TRBV6-6,TRBJ2-2,CASSYLLSGSSGELFF,TGTGCCAGCAGTTACCTCTTGAGCGGGAGCTCCGGGGAGCTGTTTTTT
NA,NA,TRBV2,TRBJ2-7,CASSQEVEQYF,TGTGCCAGCAGTCAAGAAGTCGAGCAGTACTTC
TRBD1,NA,TRBV19,TRBJ1-1,CASSIRQGEAFF,TGTGCCAGTAGTATCCGACAGGGGGAAGCTTTCTTT
TRBD1,NA,TRBV6-6,TRBJ1-2,CASSDRGTNYGYTF,TGTGCCAGCAGTGACAGGGGAACTAACTATGGCTACACCTTC
NA,NA,TRBV29-1,TRBJ1-3,CSVAVGNTIYF,TGCAGCGTTGCCGTTGGAAACACCATATATTTT
NA,NA,TRBV5-1,TRBJ2-7,CASSLRGLPGEYEQYF,TGCGCCAGCAGCTTAAGGGGCCTCCCCGGGGAGTACGAGCAGTACTTC
TRBD1,once,TRBV19,TRBJ2-5,CASSIGGTGVQETQYF,TGTGCCAGTAGTATAGGTGGGACAGGGGTCCAAGAGACCCAGTACTTC
TRBD1,NA,TRBV19,TRBJ1-2,CASSNLQGQRYGYTF,TGTGCCAGTAGTAATCTACAGGGACAGCGCTATGGCTACACCTTC
NA,NA,TRBV29-1,TRBJ2-5,CSVEGAPKETQYF,TGCAGCGTTGAGGGTGCCCCAAAAGAGACCCAGTACTTC
TRBD1,few,TRBV5-1,TRBJ2-5,CASSLGGGDLAAETQYF,TGCGCCAGCAGCTTGGGAGGGGGCGACTTAGCTGCCGAGACCCAGTACTTC
NA,NA,TRBV19,TRBJ2-1,CASRGEPRLGQFF,TGTGCCAGTAGAGGGGAGCCGCGGCTGGGGCAGTTCTTC
NA,NA,TRBV30,TRBJ1-1,CAGKPVGNTEAFF,TGTGCCGGCAAACCGGTGGGGAACACTGAAGCTTTCTTT
TRBD1,NA,TRBV6-5,TRBJ2-7,CASRTRGRGSWEQYF,TGTGCCAGCAGGACGAGGGGCAGGGGGTCTTGGGAGCAGTACTTC
TRBD2,NA,TRBV10-3,TRBJ2-3,CAISERGLASDTQYF,TGTGCCATCAGTGAAAGGGGACTAGCGTCAGATACGCAGTATTTT
NA,NA,TRBV7-9,TRBJ1-6,CASSLARDRPYNSPLHF,TGTGCCAGCAGCTTAGCGAGGGACCGCCCCTATAATTCACCCCTCCACTTT
NA,few,TRBV11-3,TRBJ1-1,CASTHAGTGKAFF,TGTGCCAGCACACACGCCGGGACTGGGAAAGCTTTCTTT
TRBD2,NA,TRBV5-4,TRBJ2-5,CASSWGLAGSETQYF,TGTGCCAGCAGCTGGGGACTAGCGGGGTCAGAGACCCAGTACTTC
TRBD1,NA,TRBV27,TRBJ1-2,CASRPTGTGRYGYTF,TGTGCCAGCAGACCAACCGGGACAGGGCGCTATGGCTACACCTTC
NA,NA,TRBV5-1,TRBJ2-2,CASSPPGGVNTGELFF,TGCGCCAGCAGCCCCCCAGGAGGGGTGAACACCGGGGAGCTGTTTTTT
NA,NA,TRBV18,TRBJ2-7,CASSTQEGYEQYF,TGTGCCAGCTCTACCCAGGAGGGCTACGAGCAGTACTTC
NA,NA,TRBV19,TRBJ1-2,CASKPPGSGYVYGYTF,TGTGCCAGTAAGCCCCCGGGGTCCGGCTATGTTTATGGCTACACCTTC
NA,NA,TRBV11-2,TRBJ1-4,CASSSRTAEKLFF,TGTGCCAGCAGCTCTCGGACGGCTGAAAAACTGTTTTTT